What follows are 25 T cell receptor beta chains derived from one specimen sequenced in a study of T cells expressing NK-cell markers. TCRdb re-called the 5' RACE reads and shows each CDR3 protein once, DNA omitted. In all, the sample yields 550,000 to 600,000 distinct CDR3 sequences. The sequenced sample was blood T cells: a sorted CD56 or NKG2C T cell subset, CD4+ or CD8+ T cells, or bulk PBMC T cells (not recorded which). Source of these receptors: a young man in good health.

The rearrangement uses TRBV7-9 and TRBJ2-5; checking the TCRdb D call of TRBD2 is not possible without DNA. Germline loops: CDR1 SEHNR, CDR2 FQNEAQ (reference sequence). CDR3 length equals 13 residues. CDR3 region: CAGKTSGKETQYF. Together with reference TRBV7-9 and TRBJ2-5, the CDR3 gives the full variable domain: DTGVSQNPRHKITKRGQNVTFRCDPISEHNRLYWYRQTLGQGPEFLTYFQNEAQLEKSRLLSDRFSAERPKGSFSTLEIQRTEQGDSAMYLCAGKTSGKETQYFGPGTRLLVL.

The chain uses TRBV29-1 and TRBJ2-2; TCRdb picks TRBD1, but there is no DNA to check that call. This CDR3 contains 14 residues. Germline V gene lookup returns CDR1 SQVTM and CDR2 ANQGSEA. The CDR3 spells CSVMGQVVTGELFF.

This chain uses TRBV11-3 with TRBJ2-1; TCRdb designates TRBD1, a call that cannot be tested without DNA. The length of the CDR3 is 14 residues. In germline, CDR1 is SGHNT, CDR2 YENEEA. CDR3 residues: CASSLERGSVEQFF.

This rearrangement joins TRBV7-9 to TRBJ1-4. Germline V gives CDR1 SEHNR, CDR2 FQNEAQ (reference sequence). This CDR3 is built from 13 residues. This chain's CDR3 is CASSPLLEGKLFF. Full variable domain (outside the CDR3, taken from reference TRBV7-9 and TRBJ1-4): DTGVSQNPRHKITKRGQNVTFRCDPISEHNRLYWYRQTLGQGPEFLTYFQNEAQLEKSRLLSDRFSAERPKGSFSTLEIQRTEQGDSAMYLCASSPLLEGKLFFGSGTQLSVL.

The V call is TRBV10-2, the J call TRBJ2-7; TCRdb gives TRBD1 as the D gene, but with no DNA this cannot be confirmed. The CDR3 consists of 13 residues. The germline V gene encodes CDR1 WSHSY and CDR2 SAAADI. The CDR3 region is CASLGQGPHEQYF.

The V call is TRBV18, the J call TRBJ1-2. The CDR3 spans 13 residues. Germline V gene sequence: CDR1 KGHSH, CDR2 LQKENI. The CDR3 sequence: CASSPPPNYGYTF.

J is TRBJ1-3 and V is TRBV7-6. From germline, CDR1 is SGHVS and CDR2 FNYEAQ. This CDR3 comprises 13 residues. The CDR3 spells CASSSWPRNTIYF.

This chain uses TRBV14 with TRBJ2-2; absent DNA, TCRdb's TRBD1 call cannot be checked. The CDR3 runs to 13 residues. The germline CDR1 and CDR2 sequences are SGHDN and FVKESK. The CDR3 is CASSRQLTGELFF. Based on the CDR3 plus reference TRBV14 and TRBJ2-2, the full variable domain is EAGVTQFPSHSVIEKGQTVTLRCDPISGHDNLYWYRRVMGKEIKFLLHFVKESKQDESGMPNNRFLAERTGGTYSTLKVQPAELEDSGVYFCASSRQLTGELFFGEGSRLTVL.

This sequence joins TRBV20-1 and TRBJ2-2. The germline V gene has CDR1 DFQATT and CDR2 SNEGSKA (reference sequence). The CDR3 is 14 amino acids. The CDR3 reads CSARGIRNTGELFF.

V usage is TRBV4-2 and J usage is TRBJ1-6; TCRdb outputs TRBD1, but without DNA this stays unchecked. Looked up from germline, CDR1 is LGHNA and CDR2 is YNFKEQ. The CDR3 has 16 amino acids. The CDR3 is CASSQDPGVRNSPLHF.

Here the CDR3 reads CATNAGVADTQYF. The chain combines TRBV24-1 with TRBJ2-3; TCRdb outputs TRBD2, but without DNA this stays unchecked. From germline, CDR1 is KGHDR and CDR2 SFDVKD. The CDR3 is 13 amino acids.

V and J are TRBV10-2 and TRBJ2-1; TCRdb names TRBD2, which stays unverified in the absence of DNA. CDR1 WSHSY and CDR2 SAAADI come from the germline V gene. The CDR3 contains 13 residues. The CDR3 spells CASNPGLIDEQFF.

This chain joins TRBV6-6 and TRBJ2-3; absent DNA, TCRdb's TRBD1 call cannot be checked. There are 11 residues in the CDR3. CDR1 and CDR2 (germline): MNHNY, SVGAGI (reference sequence). The CDR3 region is CASGGGGSQYF.

This chain links TRBV7-2 with TRBJ1-1. Germline CDR1 reads SGHTA; CDR2 reads FQGNSA. The CDR3 has 16 amino acids. The CDR3 protein is CASSSKDGPMVTEAFF.

The CDR3 sequence is CASSQDSQGWTGELFF. The chain has TRBV4-3 and TRBJ2-2; TCRdb gives TRBD1 as the D gene, but with no DNA this cannot be confirmed. Per the germline V gene, CDR1 is LGHNA and CDR2 is YSLEER. The CDR3 is 16 residues long.

This chain connects TRBV20-1 to TRBJ2-3; TCRdb calls TRBD1, which cannot be checked without DNA. The CDR3 has 15 amino acids. Germline V gene sequence: CDR1 DFQATT, CDR2 SNEGSKA (reference sequence). CDR3 in amino acids: CSAAATGILADTQYF.

This chain connects TRBV6-1 to TRBJ1-1. This CDR3 is built from 13 residues. Germline values: CDR1 MNHNS, CDR2 SASEGT. This CDR3 is CASSEREDTEAFF.

The chain links TRBV28 to TRBJ2-7; TCRdb's D call, TRBD1, is unchecked because there is no DNA. Germline CDR1 is MDHEN and CDR2 is SYDVKM. CDR3 length equals 16 residues. The CDR3 reads CASSTPRQGAIYEQYF.

The chain combines TRBV29-1 with TRBJ2-3; TCRdb returns TRBD2, unconfirmable since there is no DNA. CDR3 length: 15 amino acids. Germline CDR1 SQVTM, CDR2 ANQGSEA. The CDR3 loop is CSVVGGSGPADTQYF.

The rearrangement uses TRBV5-1 and TRBJ2-3; lacking DNA, the TRBD1 call made by TCRdb goes unchecked. The CDR3 covers 16 residues. Germline CDR1 SGHRS, CDR2 YFSETQ. The CDR3: CASSLYPGSYTDTQYF.

The chain uses TRBV3-1 and TRBJ2-7; absent DNA, TCRdb's TRBD2 call cannot be checked. Germline-derived CDR1 and CDR2 are LGHDT and YNNKEL (reference sequence). This CDR3 comprises 15 residues. This chain's CDR3 is CASSQGWEGSYEQYF.

V gene TRBV5-1 combines with J gene TRBJ2-2; with no DNA, the TCRdb D assignment of TRBD1 cannot be verified. The length of the CDR3 is 13 residues. Germline V CDR1 and CDR2: SGHRS, YFSETQ. The CDR3 loop reads CASSLQVAGELFF.

This sequence joins TRBV5-5 and TRBJ1-5; TCRdb returns TRBD1, unconfirmable since there is no DNA. Germline V gene data show CDR1 as SGHKS and CDR2 as YYEKEE (reference sequence). CDR3 length equals 17 residues. The CDR3 sequence is CASSLEARVNSNQPQHF.

The V call is TRBV9, the J call TRBJ1-5. The length of the CDR3 is 16 residues. Germline CDR1 SGDLS, CDR2 YYNGEE. CDR3 in amino acids: CASSVGWGNSNQPQHF.

The chain links TRBV9 to TRBJ2-7; TCRdb's assignment of TRBD2 cannot be checked, as there is no DNA. CDR1 and CDR2 (germline): SGDLS, YYNGEE. This CDR3 contains 16 residues. The CDR3 reads CASSANLARYDYEQYF.